The 8 T cell receptor beta chains listed next were all sequenced from one sample in a study of blood T cell repertoires in COVID-19. Some clones are missing from TCRdb's copy, which holds only in-frame ones; the method was immunoSEQ multiplex PCR. The data show around 35,000 clones, around 87% seen once. Sequenced: peripheral blood. These receptors were taken from a man in his sixties or seventies with acute or convalescent COVID-19.

The rearrangement uses TRBV4-3 and TRBJ1-1; D is unresolved. Germline V gene data show CDR1 as LGHNA and CDR2 as YSLEER. The CDR3 contains 16 residues. V lost 2 bases, J lost 1 base, and 14 bases lay in between. CDR3 residues: CASSQSSAGSNTEAFF. Written as DNA, the CDR3 is TGCGCCAGCAGCCAATCCTCGGCGGGTTCGAACACTGAAGCTTTCTTT.

J is TRBJ2-3 and V is TRBV5-6; 8 nucleotides line up with TRBD2. There are 14 residues in the CDR3. CDR1 and CDR2 from the germline V gene are SGHDT and YYEEEE. V dropped 4 bases and J dropped 4; count of bases not matched to a gene: 5. This CDR3 reads CASSTGGLPDTQYF. The CDR3 DNA sequence: TGTGCCAGCAGCACGGGGGGGCTCCCAGATACGCAGTATTTT.

CDR3 DNA: TGTGCCAGCAGTGACTATACAGGGGATTACGGCTACACCTTC. Translation gives CASSDYTGDYGYTF. The chain is built from TRBV25-1 and TRBJ1-2; TRBD1 aligns across 7 bases. Germline CDR1 is MGHDK and CDR2 is SYGVNS. This CDR3 contains 14 residues. The junction had 9 bases not matched to a gene; V was cut back by 3 bases and J by 8 bases.

The chain joins TRBV18 to TRBJ1-2, with D perhaps TRBD1 (6 bases). The CDR3 has 14 residues. V lost 2 bases, J lost 5 bases, and 12 bases lay in between. The germline V gene has CDR1 KGHSH and CDR2 LQKENI. Here the CDR3 reads CASSPRDTEYGYTF. CDR3 in DNA: TGTGCCAGCTCACCAAGGGACACAGAATATGGCTACACCTTC.

This chain joins TRBV7-3 and TRBJ2-5, with TRBD2 as a possible D gene (6 bases). Trimming removed 5 bases from V and 6 bases from J, with 16 bases in between. Germline V gives CDR1 SGHTA, CDR2 FQGTGA. The CDR3 length is 14 residues. The CDR3 spells CASSPGGSVQTQYF. The CDR3 region has the DNA TGTGCCAGCAGCCCCGGGGGTAGCGTGCAGACCCAGTACTTC.

The J gene is TRBJ2-2, the V gene TRBV28, with 11 bases identical to TRBD2. This CDR3 contains 16 residues. Trimming cost V 3 bases and J 3 bases; bases outside gene matches: 3. Germline V gene lookup returns CDR1 MDHEN and CDR2 SYDVKM. CDR3: CASSFPTSGDTGELFF. CDR3 sequence (DNA): TGTGCCAGCAGTTTCCCGACTAGCGGGGACACCGGGGAGCTGTTTTTT.

This chain connects TRBV24-1 to TRBJ2-1, with 9 bases identical to TRBD2. Germline lookup yields CDR1 KGHDR and CDR2 SFDVKD. Trimming at V came to 4 bases and at J to 8 bases, leaving 11 bases not matched to a gene. CDR3 length: 16 residues. In DNA form, the CDR3 reads TGTGCCACCAGTGACCCGACTAGCGGCCCTGGTCATGAGCAGTTCTTC. Its protein is CATSDPTSGPGHEQFF.

This clone was detected once. The chain carries TRBV27 and TRBJ2-3; 7 nucleotides align to TRBD1. After removal of 3 bases from V and 4 bases from J, the junction contained 4 bases not matched to a gene. This CDR3 has 14 residues. Germline CDR1 is MNHEY and CDR2 is SMNVEV (reference sequence). The CDR3 region is CASSFDRVSDTQYF. In DNA, the CDR3 is TGTGCCAGCAGTTTCGACAGGGTTTCAGATACGCAGTATTTT.